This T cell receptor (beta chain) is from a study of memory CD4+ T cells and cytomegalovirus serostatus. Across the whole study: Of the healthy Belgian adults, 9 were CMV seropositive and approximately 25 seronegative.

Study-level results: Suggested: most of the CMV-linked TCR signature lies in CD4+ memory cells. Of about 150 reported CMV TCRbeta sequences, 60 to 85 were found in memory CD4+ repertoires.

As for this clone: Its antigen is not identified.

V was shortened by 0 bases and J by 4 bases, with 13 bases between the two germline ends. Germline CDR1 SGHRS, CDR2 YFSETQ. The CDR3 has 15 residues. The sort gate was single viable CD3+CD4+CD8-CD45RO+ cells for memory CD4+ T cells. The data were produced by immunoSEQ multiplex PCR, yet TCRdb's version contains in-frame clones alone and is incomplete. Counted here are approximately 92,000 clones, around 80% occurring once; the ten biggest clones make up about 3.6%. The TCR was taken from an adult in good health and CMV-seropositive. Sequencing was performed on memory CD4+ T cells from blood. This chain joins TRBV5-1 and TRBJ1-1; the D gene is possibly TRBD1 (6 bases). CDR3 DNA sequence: TGCGCCAGCAGCTTGGAATCGGGGGCGGGCACTGAAGCTTTCTTT. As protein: CASSLESGAGTEAFF. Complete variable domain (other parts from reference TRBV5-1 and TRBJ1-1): KAGVTQTPRYLIKTRGQQVTLSCSPISGHRSVSWYQQTPGQGLQFLFEYFSETQRNKGNFPGRFSGRQFSNSRSEMNVSTLELGDSALYLCASSLESGAGTEAFFGQGTRLTVV.